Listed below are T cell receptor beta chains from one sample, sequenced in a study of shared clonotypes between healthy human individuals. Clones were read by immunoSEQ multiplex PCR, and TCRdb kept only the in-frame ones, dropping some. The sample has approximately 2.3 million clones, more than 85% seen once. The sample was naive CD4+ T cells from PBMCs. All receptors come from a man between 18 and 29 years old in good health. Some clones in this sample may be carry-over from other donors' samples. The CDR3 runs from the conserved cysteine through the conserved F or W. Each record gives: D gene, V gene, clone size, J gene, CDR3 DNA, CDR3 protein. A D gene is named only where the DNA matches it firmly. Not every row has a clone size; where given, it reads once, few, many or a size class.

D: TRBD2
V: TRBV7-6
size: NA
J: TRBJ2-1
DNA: TGTGCCAGCAGCTTTGGCGGGAGCTCCTACAATGAGCAGTTCTTC
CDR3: CASSFGGSSYNEQFF

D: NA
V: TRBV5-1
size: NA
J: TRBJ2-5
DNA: TGCGCCAGCAGCCAAAACGGGGACCCTCTGGAGACCCAGTACTTC
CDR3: CASSQNGDPLETQYF

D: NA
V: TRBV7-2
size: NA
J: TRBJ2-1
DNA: TGTGCCAGCAGCCCAGAGGCGGGGAGTGAGCAGTTCTTC
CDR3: CASSPEAGSEQFF

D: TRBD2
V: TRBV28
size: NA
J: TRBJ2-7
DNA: TGTGCCAGCAGCGAGACCGGGACTAGCGGTTACGAGCAGTACTTC
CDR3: CASSETGTSGYEQYF

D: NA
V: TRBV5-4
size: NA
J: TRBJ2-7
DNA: TGTGCCAGCAGCGCAGCCAGCTACCACGAGCAGTACTTC
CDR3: CASSAASYHEQYF

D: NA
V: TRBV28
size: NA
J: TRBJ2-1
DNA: TGTGCCACCGACCGGGACATATACAATGAGCAGTTCTTC
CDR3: CATDRDIYNEQFF

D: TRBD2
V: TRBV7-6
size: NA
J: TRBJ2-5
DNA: TGTGCCAGCAGCTTAATGGCGGGAGTAGGGGAGACCCAGTACTTC
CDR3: CASSLMAGVGETQYF

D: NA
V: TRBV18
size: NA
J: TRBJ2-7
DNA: TGTGCCAGCTCACCATTGATGAACTCCTACGAGCAGTACTTC
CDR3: CASSPLMNSYEQYF

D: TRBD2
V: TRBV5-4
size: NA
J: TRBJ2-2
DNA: TGTGCCAGCAGCTTCCCGGGAGGGTCCGGGGAGCTGTTTTTT
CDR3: CASSFPGGSGELFF

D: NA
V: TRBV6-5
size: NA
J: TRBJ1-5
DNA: TGTGCCAGCAGTTACGGGGGCGCGGGCAATCAGCCCCAGCATTTT
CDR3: CASSYGGAGNQPQHF

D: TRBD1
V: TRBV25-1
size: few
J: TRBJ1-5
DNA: TGTGCCATCCGGGACCCGGGACAGGGGAATCAGCCCCAGCATTTT
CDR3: CAIRDPGQGNQPQHF

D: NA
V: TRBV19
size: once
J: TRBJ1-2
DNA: TGTGCCAGTAGTCCGCCGGGACTCCATCTTCAGGGCTACACCTTC
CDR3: CASSPPGLHLQGYTF

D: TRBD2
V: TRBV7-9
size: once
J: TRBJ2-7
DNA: TGTGCCAGCAGCTTAGTCCGCGCTAGCGGAATTTACGAGCAGTACTTC
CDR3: CASSLVRASGIYEQYF

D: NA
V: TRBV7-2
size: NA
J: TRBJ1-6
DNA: TGTGCCAGCAGCTGGGCTCAAGCCGGGGATTCACCCCTCCACTTT
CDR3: CASSWAQAGDSPLHF

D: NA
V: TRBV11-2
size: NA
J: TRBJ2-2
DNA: TGTGCCAGCAGCTCAGAAAAAGGCATCACCGGGGAGCTGTTTTTT
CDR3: CASSSEKGITGELFF

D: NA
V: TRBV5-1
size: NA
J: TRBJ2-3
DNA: TGCGCCAGCAGCGTTGGGGCGCCAGATACGCAGTATTTT
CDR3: CASSVGAPDTQYF

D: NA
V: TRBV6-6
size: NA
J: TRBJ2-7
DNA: TGTGCCAGCAGCTCGGACAGAACCTACGAGCAGTACTTC
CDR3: CASSSDRTYEQYF

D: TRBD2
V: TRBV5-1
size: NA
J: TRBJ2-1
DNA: TGCGCCAGCAGCTTCGGTAGTAGCGGGAGACATAGTGAGCAGTTCTTC
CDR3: CASSFGSSGRHSEQFF

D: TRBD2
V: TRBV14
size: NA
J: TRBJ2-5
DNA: TGTGCCAGCAGCCAAGATTATGAGTTTGGGGCAGCGGGGGCGACCCAGTACTTC
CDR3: CASSQDYEFGAAGATQYF

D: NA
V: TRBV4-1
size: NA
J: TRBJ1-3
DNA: TGCGCCAGCAGCCAAGAGACCGGCGGATTGTCTGGAAACACCATATATTTT
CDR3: CASSQETGGLSGNTIYF

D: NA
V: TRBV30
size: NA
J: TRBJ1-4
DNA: TGTGCCTGGAGTGGACAGTTGGGTTATGAAAAACTGTTTTTT
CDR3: CAWSGQLGYEKLFF

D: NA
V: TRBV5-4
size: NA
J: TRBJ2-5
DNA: TGTGCCAGCAGCAAGGAGGGGCGGGAGACCCAGTACTTC
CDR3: CASSKEGRETQYF

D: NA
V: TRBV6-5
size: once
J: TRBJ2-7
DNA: TGTGCCAGCAGTTACCAGGCAGGAGGGACCTACGAGCAGTACTTC
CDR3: CASSYQAGGTYEQYF

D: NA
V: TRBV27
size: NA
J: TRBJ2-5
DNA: TGTGCCAGCACCTCACGTTGGGGGGGCGATGAGACCCAGTACTTC
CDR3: CASTSRWGGDETQYF

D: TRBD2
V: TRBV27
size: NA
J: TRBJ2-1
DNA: TGTGCCAGCAGACCAAGCGGGAGGGCCGCCAATGAGCAGTTCTTC
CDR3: CASRPSGRAANEQFF

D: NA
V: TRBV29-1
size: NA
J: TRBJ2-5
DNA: TGCAGCGTTGGAGCAGGGGTAGAGACCCAGTACTTC
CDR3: CSVGAGVETQYF

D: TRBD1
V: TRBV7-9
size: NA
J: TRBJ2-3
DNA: TGTGCCAGTAGGACAGGGTCCACAGATACGCAGTATTTT
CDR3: CASRTGSTDTQYF

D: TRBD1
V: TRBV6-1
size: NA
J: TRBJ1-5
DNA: TGTGCCAGCGACGAGGGACAGAAGAATCAGCCCCAGCATTTT
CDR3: CASDEGQKNQPQHF

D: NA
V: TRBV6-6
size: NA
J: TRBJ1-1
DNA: TGTGCCAGCAGTTCCAGGGTGGCGAACACTGAAGCTTTCTTT
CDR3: CASSSRVANTEAFF

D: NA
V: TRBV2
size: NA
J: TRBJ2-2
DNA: TGTGCCAGCACCTCAGGTCCCGGGGAGCTGTTTTTT
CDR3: CASTSGPGELFF

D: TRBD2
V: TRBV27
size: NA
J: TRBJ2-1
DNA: TGTGCCAGCAGTTCCCCCGGACTAGCGGGTGGGAATGAGCAGTTCTTC
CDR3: CASSSPGLAGGNEQFF

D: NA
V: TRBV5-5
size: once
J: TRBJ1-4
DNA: TGTGCCAGCAGCGACGTACAGGGAGTCCATGAAAAACTGTTTTTT
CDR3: CASSDVQGVHEKLFF

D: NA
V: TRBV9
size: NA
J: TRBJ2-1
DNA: TGTGCCAGCAGCGAGGGAGTTTGGAATGAGCAGTTCTTC
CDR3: CASSEGVWNEQFF

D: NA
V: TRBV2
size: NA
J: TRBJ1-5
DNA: TGTGCCAGCAGTGATCGGGCGAGCAATCAGCCCCAGCATTTT
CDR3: CASSDRASNQPQHF

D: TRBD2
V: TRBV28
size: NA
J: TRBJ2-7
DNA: TGTGCCAGCATGCTGGGGGGGAGTCAATCCTCCTACGAGCAGTACTTC
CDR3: CASMLGGSQSSYEQYF

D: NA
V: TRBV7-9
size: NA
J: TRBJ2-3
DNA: TGTGCCAGCAGCTTAGTAGGGGGGGAAGATACGCAGTATTTT
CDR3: CASSLVGGEDTQYF

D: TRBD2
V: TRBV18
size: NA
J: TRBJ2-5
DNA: TGTGCCAGCTCACCCGCTGGCCTAGCGGGAGGAGAGACCCAGTACTTC
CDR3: CASSPAGLAGGETQYF

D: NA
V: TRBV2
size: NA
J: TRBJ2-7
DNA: TGTGCCAGTCGGCGGCTAGGCCCCCTCGAGCAGTACTTC
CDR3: CASRRLGPLEQYF

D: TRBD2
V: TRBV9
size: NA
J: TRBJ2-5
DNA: TGTGCCAGCAGCGTAGGGGCAGCGGGAGGGCGGGGTGAGACCCAGTACTTC
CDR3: CASSVGAAGGRGETQYF

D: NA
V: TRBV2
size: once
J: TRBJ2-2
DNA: TGTGCCAGCAGTGAAGCATTCGGGGACGGCACCGGGGAGCTGTTTTTT
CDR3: CASSEAFGDGTGELFF

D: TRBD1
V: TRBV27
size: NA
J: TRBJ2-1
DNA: TGTGCCAGCGGACGACAGGGAAGCTCCTACAATGAGCAGTTCTTC
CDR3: CASGRQGSSYNEQFF

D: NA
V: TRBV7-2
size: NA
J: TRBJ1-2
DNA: TGTGCCAGCAGCTTAGGTCGATATGGCTACACCTTC
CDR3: CASSLGRYGYTF

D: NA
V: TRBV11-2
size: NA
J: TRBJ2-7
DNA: TGTGCCAGCAGCAAACAACAGGGAGGTTGGAGGAAGGAGCAGTACTTC
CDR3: CASSKQQGGWRKEQYF

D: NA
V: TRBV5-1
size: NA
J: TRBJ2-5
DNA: TGCGCCAGCAGCTTGGATTTGGGGGAGACCCAGTACTTC
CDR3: CASSLDLGETQYF

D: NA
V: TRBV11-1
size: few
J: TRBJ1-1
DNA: TGTGCCAGCAGTCGCCCGAACACTGAAGCTTTCTTT
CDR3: CASSRPNTEAFF

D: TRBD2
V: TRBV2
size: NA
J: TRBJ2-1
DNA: TGTGCCAGCAGTGTAAGACTAGCGGGAGGAAATGAGCAGTTCTTC
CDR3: CASSVRLAGGNEQFF

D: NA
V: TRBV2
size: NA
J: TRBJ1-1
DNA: TGTGCCAGCAGGCCCACAGTGGGTACTGAAGCTTTCTTT
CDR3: CASRPTVGTEAFF

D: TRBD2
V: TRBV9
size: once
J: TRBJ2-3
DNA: TGTGCCAGCAGCGTAGTGTCGGGACTAGCGGGAGCGCAGTATTTT
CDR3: CASSVVSGLAGAQYF

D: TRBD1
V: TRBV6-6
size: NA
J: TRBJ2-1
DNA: TGTGCCAGCAGTTACCGGGACAGATACAATGAGCAGTTCTTC
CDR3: CASSYRDRYNEQFF

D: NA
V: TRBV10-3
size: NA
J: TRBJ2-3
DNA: TGTGCCATCAGTGAGTTTTCAGATACGCAGTATTTT
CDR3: CAISEFSDTQYF

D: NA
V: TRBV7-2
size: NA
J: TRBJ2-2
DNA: TGTGCCAGCAGCTTCTCCCAATTGACCGAGGCGTTTTTT
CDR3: CASSFSQLTEAFF

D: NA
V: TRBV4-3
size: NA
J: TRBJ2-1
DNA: TGCGCCAGCAGCCCTCGAGTCGAGACTATAAGTCAGAATGAGCAGTTCTTC
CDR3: CASSPRVETISQNEQFF

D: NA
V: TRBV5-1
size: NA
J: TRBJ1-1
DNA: TGCGCCAGCAGCTTGGCCGGAAGGGCCTCGGGCACTGAAGCTTTCTTT
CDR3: CASSLAGRASGTEAFF

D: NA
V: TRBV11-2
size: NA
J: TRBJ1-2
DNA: TGTGCCAGCAGCTCTACCCTACAGGGCCGCGGCTACACCTTC
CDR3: CASSSTLQGRGYTF

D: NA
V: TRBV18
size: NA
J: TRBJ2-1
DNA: TGTGCCAGCTCACCTGGGCAGCCTGGCCTCAATGAGCAGTTCTTC
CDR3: CASSPGQPGLNEQFF

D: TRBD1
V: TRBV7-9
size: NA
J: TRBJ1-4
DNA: TGTGCCAGCAGCTTGGGACAGATAAATGAAAAACTGTTTTTT
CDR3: CASSLGQINEKLFF

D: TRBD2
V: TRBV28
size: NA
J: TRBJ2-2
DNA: TGTGCCAGCAGTGCTATTAGCGGGAGAACCGGGGAGCTGTTTTTT
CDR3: CASSAISGRTGELFF

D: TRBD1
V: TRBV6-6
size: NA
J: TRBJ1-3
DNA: TGTGCCAGCAGGACGACAGGGGGCTCTGGAAACACCATATATTTT
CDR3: CASRTTGGSGNTIYF